Presented here are 25 T cell receptor beta chains from one specimen sequenced in a study of prognosis after radiotherapy for stage I lung cancer. Amplicons of TCR beta CDR3 were generated from genomic DNA by two-round multiplex PCR. TRBV and TRBJ genes each had their own specific primers in first-round PCR. TCRdb re-called the multiplex PCR reads with MiXCR, one entry per CDR3 protein. The sample has under 75,000 distinct CDR3 sequences, around 27% seen once. Sequenced here: PBMCs, sampled before or after stereotactic body radiation therapy (not recorded which). These receptor sequences come from a donor aged 50 or older with non-small cell lung cancer.

This clonotype was recorded at least ten times. The V call is TRBV5-1, the J call TRBJ2-1; D might be TRBD2 (7 bases). The CDR3 sequence is 15 residues long. From germline, CDR1 is SGHRS and CDR2 YFSETQ. The germline V and J ends were trimmed by 4 bases and 5 bases, with 16 bases remaining between them. The CDR3 here is CASSTGGGGNNEQFF. CDR3 DNA: TGCGCCAGCAGCACGGGGGGCGGGGGCAACAATGAGCAGTTCTTC.

This clonotype was detected many times. This chain links TRBV27 with TRBJ1-6; a possible D gene is TRBD1 (5 bases). Germline V gene data show CDR1 as MNHEY and CDR2 as SMNVEV (reference sequence). V lost 2 bases to trimming and J lost 12 bases, with 8 bases between them. The CDR3 spans 12 residues. In DNA, the CDR3 is TGTGCCAGCAGTTTAAACGGGGGACCCCTCCACTTT. This encodes CASSLNGGPLHF.

This clonotype was counted at least ten times. This chain connects TRBV7-2 to TRBJ2-1; TRBD1 or TRBD2 may be the D gene (5 bases each). This CDR3 contains 13 residues. With 3 bases removed from V and 9 bases from J, the gap between germline ends came to 12 bases. The germline CDR1 and CDR2 sequences are SGHTA and FQGNSA. The CDR3 DNA follows: TGTGCCAGCAGCTTCCTGTATGGGACTGAGCAGTTCTTC. This translates into CASSFLYGTEQFF.

In the case of this clonotype: At one end, the junction sequence differs from germline, possibly due to a read error. The rearrangement links TRBV5-1 to TRBJ2-7; TRBD1 matches 9 bases. The germline gives CDR1 SGHRS, CDR2 YFSETQ. The CDR3 covers 15 residues. The CDR3 reads CASNLRVGTGYEQYF. The CDR3 DNA is TGCGCCAGCAACTTGAGGGTAGGGACAGGGTACGAGCAGTACTTC.

This clonotype has at least ten counts. The CDR3 sequence: CASRWGQGSNQPQHF. Written as DNA, the CDR3 is TGTGCCAGCAGATGGGGACAGGGAAGCAATCAGCCCCAGCATTTT. The chain links TRBV12-3 or TRBV12-4 to TRBJ1-5; 9 positions agree with TRBD1. Germline trimming cut 6 bases from V and 1 base from J; bases unmatched to any gene: 4. This CDR3 has 15 amino acids.

Notes on this clonotype: A read error is likely here: a far larger clone is one base away. The genes are TRBV6-2 or TRBV6-3 and TRBJ1-1, with 7 positions matching TRBD1. From germline, CDR1 is MNHEY and CDR2 SVGEGT. This CDR3 contains 15 residues. Here the CDR3 DNA reads TGTGCCAGCAGCCAGGTACAGGGGACGGGGACTGAAGCTTTATTT. It is translated as CASSQVQGTGTEALF.

This clonotype was recorded at least ten times. This rearrangement joins TRBV19 to TRBJ1-5, with 7 bases identical to TRBD1. The CDR3 spans 14 residues. Germline CDR1 and CDR2: LNHDA and SQIVND (reference sequence). V lost 4 bases and J lost 4; bases outside the gene matches: 4. CDR3 bases: TGTGCCAGTAGTAGGTCAGGGGGGAATCAGCCCCAGCATTTT. Its protein product is CASSRSGGNQPQHF.

With respect to this clonotype: A much larger clone lies a single base off, so this may be a read error. V and J are TRBV29-1 and TRBJ1-2, with D tentatively TRBD1 (6 bases). Trimming cost V 0 bases and J 5 bases, with 16 bases left between them. CDR3 size: 15 residues. Germline CDR1 and CDR2: SQVTM and ANQGSEA. The CDR3 sequence: CSVEDGGRGLYGYTF. The CDR3 DNA reads TGCAGCGTTGAAGATGGGGGGCGAGGATTATATGGCTACACCTTC.

This clonotype was counted ten times or more. The rearrangement uses TRBV3-1 and TRBJ2-7; a possible D gene is TRBD2 (6 bases). Looked up from germline, CDR1 is LGHDT and CDR2 is YNNKEL (reference sequence). The V end lost 5 bases, the J end lost 7 bases, and 9 bases lay between the germline ends. The CDR3 loop spans 11 amino acids. The CDR3 region is CASSSAGEQYF. The CDR3 nucleotides read TGTGCCAGCAGCAGTGCGGGGGAGCAGTACTTC.

The sample holds many counts of this clonotype. The chain uses TRBV10-3 and TRBJ1-1, with a tentative D call TRBD1 (5 bases). CDR1 is ENHRY, CDR2 SYGVKD, per germline. V shed 4 bases and J shed 1 base, with 7 bases lying between them. There are 13 residues in the CDR3. CDR3 nucleotides: TGTGCCATCAGTGGAGGGGCGAACACTGAAGCTTTCTTT. This translates into CAISGGANTEAFF.

In this sample, this clonotype turned up many times. V gene TRBV12-3 or TRBV12-4 combines with J gene TRBJ2-3; TRBD1 is a possible D gene (7 bases). The CDR3 runs to 14 residues. The V gene lost 6 bases and the J gene lost 2 bases, with 12 bases spanning the gap. The CDR3 region is CASSGQDYTDTQYF. The CDR3 DNA reads as TGTGCCAGCAGCGGACAGGACTACACAGATACGCAGTATTTT.

J is TRBJ1-4 and V is TRBV6-2 or TRBV6-3; possibly TRBD1 for D (6 bases). Trimming left V 0 bases short and J 8 bases short, with 16 bases between. The CDR3 is 16 amino acids. CDR1 is MNHEY and CDR2 is SVGEGT in the germline V gene. Here the CDR3 reads CASSYSGGRLWEKLFF. As DNA, the CDR3 is TGTGCCAGCAGTTACTCTGGGGGGCGCTTATGGGAAAAACTGTTTTTT.

About this clonotype: A far larger clone is one nucleotide away, so this likely arose from a read error. V is TRBV6-1 and J is TRBJ1-4; D uncertain. The CDR3 covers 14 residues. With 3 bases removed from V and 8 bases from J, the gap between germline ends came to 13 bases. The germline V gene encodes CDR1 MNHNS and CDR2 SASEGT. The CDR3 region is CASSDDTRREKLFF. CDR3 DNA: TGTGCCAGCAGTGACGACACCCGGAGGGAAAAACTGTTTTTT.

This clonotype was seen many times. The chain has TRBV5-4 and TRBJ1-1, with D perhaps TRBD1 (6 bases). Germline lookup yields CDR1 SGHNT and CDR2 YYREEE (reference sequence). The germline V and J ends were trimmed by 4 bases and 1 base, with 11 bases remaining between them. This CDR3 is 14 amino acids long. The CDR3 is CASSLGQQNTEAFF. DNA of the CDR3: TGTGCCAGCAGCCTGGGACAACAGAACACTGAAGCTTTCTTT.

This clonotype was counted ten times or more. CDR3 in amino acids: CASSEPQRGTTDTQYF. CDR3 nucleotides: TGTGCCAGCAGTGAGCCCCAGCGGGGGACCACAGATACGCAGTATTTT. The gene calls are TRBV2 and TRBJ2-3; 8 bases agree with TRBD2. The CDR3 spans 16 residues. J gave up 2 bases and V 3 bases, and 7 bases lay outside the gene matches. Germline loops: CDR1 SNHLY, CDR2 FYNNEI.

This clonotype was counted many times. The chain joins TRBV25-1 to TRBJ2-5; D tentatively fits TRBD1 or TRBD2 (6 bases each). This CDR3 has 14 amino acids. The V gene lost 5 bases and the J gene lost 5 bases, with 15 bases spanning the gap. Germline-derived CDR1 and CDR2 are MGHDK and SYGVNS. The CDR3 reads CASSSGGSMETQYF. CDR3 bases: TGTGCCAGCAGTTCCGGGGGCTCGATGGAGACCCAGTACTTC. The variable domain in full, completed from reference TRBV25-1 and TRBJ2-5, reads EADIYQTPRYLVIGTGKKITLECSQTMGHDKMYWYQQDPGMELHLIHYSYGVNSTEKGDLSSESTVSRIRTEHFPLTLESARPSHTSQYLCASSSGGSMETQYFGPGTRLLVL.

The chain is built from TRBV6-2 or TRBV6-3 and TRBJ1-6; D is ambiguous. The CDR3 consists of 13 residues. Germline lookup yields CDR1 MNHEY and CDR2 SVGEGT. V dropped 9 bases and J dropped 6 bases, with 12 bases sitting between them. The CDR3 protein is CARSRWINSPLHF. CDR3 nucleotides: TGTGCCAGAAGCCGGTGGATTAATTCACCCCTCCACTTT.

The chain employs TRBV5-1 and TRBJ2-3, with 12 bases that match TRBD2. Germline lookup yields CDR1 SGHRS and CDR2 YFSETQ. CDR3 length equals 17 residues. Losses at the gene ends were 5 bases for V and 2 bases for J; bases not matched to a gene: 9. The CDR3 DNA sequence: TGCGCCAGCAGTCCTAGCGGGGGGGCAGCTATCACAGATACGCAGTATTTT. This translates into CASSPSGGAAITDTQYF.

Worth noting for this clonotype: One end of the junction does not line up with germline, which may come from a read error. The rearrangement links TRBV6-2 or TRBV6-3 to TRBJ2-5; TRBD2 matches at 10 bases. The length of the CDR3 is 15 residues. The germline CDR1 and CDR2 sequences are MNHEY and SVGEGT. The CDR3 DNA reads TGTGCCATCAGTGAGACTAGCGGGCCCCAAGAGACCCAGTACTTC. Translating gives CAISETSGPQETQYF.

This clonotype occurred many times. The chain combines TRBV20-1 with TRBJ2-3; a weak D match, TRBD2 (6 bases). The CDR3 runs to 14 residues. From germline, CDR1 is DFQATT and CDR2 SNEGSKA (reference sequence). Trimming stripped 3 bases from V and 3 bases from J, with 13 bases between. CDR3 sequence reads: CSASLAGRTDTQYF. In DNA form, the CDR3 reads TGCAGTGCTAGTTTAGCTGGGAGGACAGATACGCAGTATTTT.

This clonotype was recorded at least ten times. The rearrangement joins TRBV6-1 to TRBJ1-3; D gene unclear. From germline, CDR1 is MNHNS and CDR2 SASEGT. V gave up 10 bases and J gave up 0 bases, with 10 bases separating them. The CDR3 is made up of 13 amino acids. CDR3 DNA: TGTGCCACCACGACAAACTCTGGAAACACCATATATTTT. This translates into CATTTNSGNTIYF.

With regard to this clonotype: A much more abundant neighbour one base away suggests this may be a read error. This chain links TRBV20-1 with TRBJ2-2; 7 nucleotides line up with TRBD1. The germline V gene encodes CDR1 DFQATT and CDR2 SNEGSKA (reference sequence). The CDR3 has 15 residues. The CDR3 DNA reads TGCGGTGCTGGCCCCGGGACAGCGTTACCCGGGGAGCTGTTTTTT. Translating gives CGAGPGTALPGELFF.

This clonotype was seen repeatedly, ten times or more. CDR3 nucleotides: TGTGCCAGCAGCTTACATTCTGACGCAGAAGCTTTCTTT. Protein sequence: CASSLHSDAEAFF. V gene TRBV7-9 combines with J gene TRBJ1-1; D remains ambiguous. CDR1 is SEHNR and CDR2 is FQNEAQ in the germline V gene (reference sequence). CDR3 length: 13 amino acids. V was pared by 2 bases and J by 8 bases, with 12 bases between.

Remarks on this clonotype: A read error may explain this, as a much larger clone is one base away. J is TRBJ1-5 and V is TRBV7-3, with D hard to call. The CDR3 is 18 amino acids. Germline CDR1 reads SGHTA; CDR2 reads FQGTGA. V gave up 4 bases and J gave up 2 bases, with 21 bases separating them. The CDR3 DNA follows: TGTGCCAGCAGCTCCCTGAGGTTAGGTAAGATTGGCAATCAGCCCCAGCATTTT. Encoded protein: CASSSLRLGKIGNQPQHF.

This clonotype was observed many times. The V and J genes are TRBV6-1 and TRBJ2-5; D unresolved. V lost 3 bases and J lost 9, with 5 bases in between. The CDR3 totals 10 residues. CDR1 is MNHNS and CDR2 is SASEGT in the germline V gene. CDR3 bases: TGTGCCAGCAGTGATGAATCCCAGTACTTC. As protein: CASSDESQYF.